Included here is one TCR beta chain sequence, with context. Participant age was roughly 18 to 90 years, and participants resided in fewer than 30 US areas. In assigning cohorts, the study relied on participant-reported clinical history. In the authors' methods: Estimation of nucleated cell counts relied on the amplification of reference gene primers. Generated by immunoSEQ multiplex PCR, the TCRdb table keeps only in-frame clones and is missing some. The V and J calls and clone size come from that table; D and trimming were worked out from the DNA. Of some 290,000 clones in the sample, approximately 90% were seen once. This specimen belongs to a study of blood T cell repertoires in COVID-19. Study in general: Sources were T cells, B-cell-depleted T cells, or PBMCs; the material itself was cDNA or gDNA.

Germline CDR1 reads SGHTA; CDR2 reads FQGNSA. The CDR3 spans 15 residues. The V gene lost 5 bases and the J gene lost 2 bases, with 13 bases spanning the gap. The gene calls are TRBV7-2 and TRBJ2-4, with a weak D call TRBD1 (5 bases). Sequenced material: PBMCs or T cells enriched from blood (not recorded which). The clonotype was recovered from a woman in her twenties or thirties who had been exposed to COVID-19. CDR3 in DNA: TGTGCCAGCAGCCCCCAGACAGTAACCAAAAACATTCAGTACTTC. It codes for CASSPQTVTKNIQYF.